A single sample gave rise to the 20 T cell receptor beta chains below, sequenced in a study of metastatic and nonmetastatic thyroid tumors. There were no patients who had received any treatment before thyroid surgery. TCRdb redid the clone calls on the PCR reads using MiXCR. The table lists about 59,000 clones, roughly 17% of them singletons. Input material: blood. Receptors originate from a male donor with papillary thyroid cancer or a benign thyroid nodule (not recorded which). Some clones in this sample may be carry-over from other donors' samples.

V gene TRBV5-6 combines with J gene TRBJ2-3, with 8 nucleotides matching TRBD2. Unmatched junction bases numbered 4, after V lost 7 bases and J lost 0 bases. CDR3 length equals 14 residues. Germline V gene lookup returns CDR1 SGHDT and CDR2 YYEEEE. The CDR3 here is CASGAGESTDTQYF. The CDR3 coding sequence is TGTGCCAGCGGAGCGGGAGAAAGCACAGATACGCAGTATTTT.

This clone has a count of ten or more. The chain couples TRBV11-2 to TRBJ1-1; TRBD1 agrees at 7 bases. The CDR3 is 14 residues long. V shed 6 bases and J 3 bases; nucleotides not matched to a gene: 7. Germline V CDR1 and CDR2: SGHAT, FQNNGV. The CDR3: CASRTRGLDTEAFF. CDR3 DNA: TGTGCCAGCAGGACAAGGGGGCTCGACACTGAAGCTTTCTTT. Looking up the rest from reference TRBV11-2 and TRBJ1-1 gives the full variable domain: EAGVAQSPRYKIIEKRQSVAFWCNPISGHATLYWYQQILGQGPKLLIQFQNNGVVDDSQLPKDRFSAERLKGVDSTLKIQPAKLEDSAVYLCASRTRGLDTEAFFGQGTRLTVV.

With respect to this clone: Being one base from a much bigger clone, this may be a read error. The CDR3 DNA follows: TGTGCCAGCAGCTTGATGCATGGGAGCTACGAGCAGTACTTC. Protein sequence: CASSLMHGSYEQYF. This chain links TRBV5-5 with TRBJ2-7, with D possibly TRBD2 on 5 matching bases. The CDR3 is 14 residues long. Trimming shortened V by 1 base and J by 3 bases, and 11 bases separated the two germline ends. Germline lookup yields CDR1 SGHKS and CDR2 YYEKEE (reference sequence).

This clone was recorded many times. The chain is built from TRBV6-1 and TRBJ2-2; a possible D gene is TRBD1 (6 bases). V shed 5 bases and J shed 1 base, with 14 bases lying between them. Germline CDR1 is MNHNS and CDR2 is SASEGT. The CDR3 runs to 16 residues. The CDR3 DNA reads as TGTGCCAGCAGTAAATCCGGGACAATGAACACCGGGGAGCTGTTTTTT. As protein: CASSKSGTMNTGELFF.

This clone was seen a handful of times. A much larger clone lies a single base off, so this may be a read error. V gene TRBV6-6 combines with J gene TRBJ2-5; possibly TRBD1 for D (5 bases). V lost 0 bases and J 5 bases, leaving 13 bases between the germline ends. Germline lookup yields CDR1 MNHNY and CDR2 SVGAGI (reference sequence). The CDR3 is 15 amino acids. The DNA for the CDR3 is TGTGCCAGCAGTTACTCGAAGGGGTGGCGTGAGACCCAGTACTTC. Its protein product is CASSYSKGWRETQYF.

The rearrangement uses TRBV27 and TRBJ2-7; D perhaps matches TRBD2 (5 bases). CDR3 length equals 14 residues. Germline V lookup: CDR1 MNHEY, CDR2 SMNVEV (reference sequence). The germline V and J ends were trimmed by 4 bases and 4 bases, with 14 bases remaining between them. Written as DNA, the CDR3 is TGTGCCAGCAGTTCTGAGGGTTCTTTGTACGAGCAGTACTTC. Translating gives CASSSEGSLYEQYF.

This clone showed up many times. The chain uses TRBV20-1 and TRBJ2-3; no firm D call. Germline lookup yields CDR1 DFQATT and CDR2 SNEGSKA (reference sequence). V lost 5 bases to trimming and J lost 5 bases, with 8 bases between them. This CDR3 is built from 11 residues. The CDR3 region is CSASRLDTQYF. The CDR3 DNA reads as TGCAGTGCTTCACGCCTAGATACGCAGTATTTT.

This clone was seen many times. The rearrangement joins TRBV6-1 to TRBJ1-4; the D gene is possibly TRBD1 (5 bases). Per the germline V gene, CDR1 is MNHNS and CDR2 is SASEGT. This CDR3 region has 12 residues. Trimming took off 7 bases at V and 7 bases at J, with 10 bases between the two ends. The CDR3 DNA reads TGTGCCAGCACTGGGACGACTGAAAAACTGTTTTTT. Translation: CASTGTTEKLFF.

V gene TRBV6-1 combines with J gene TRBJ2-5, with D tentatively TRBD1 (6 bases). Germline CDR1 and CDR2: MNHNS and SASEGT. Trimming shortened V by 7 bases and J by 4 bases, and 13 bases separated the two germline ends. The length of the CDR3 is 13 residues. DNA of the CDR3: TGTGCCAGCACCCACAGGGAGAGAGAGACCCAGTACTTC. It yields the protein CASTHRERETQYF.

V and J are TRBV12-3 or TRBV12-4 and TRBJ2-3; 9 bases match TRBD1. V lost 4 bases to trimming and J lost 5 bases; unmatched junction nucleotides: 13. This CDR3 has 17 amino acids. CDR3 nucleotides: TGTGCCAGCAGTTCAGACCCGGGACAGGGTGACAAAGATACGCAGTATTTT. Translating it yields CASSSDPGQGDKDTQYF.

This clone was found many times. This sequence joins TRBV3-1 and TRBJ2-1; 8 nucleotides agree with TRBD2. The V gene's germline CDR1 is LGHDT and CDR2 YNNKEL (reference sequence). This CDR3 has 16 residues. Losses at the gene ends were 6 bases for V and 2 bases for J; bases not matched to a gene: 9. CDR3 nucleotides: TGTGCCAGCAGGCCGCCTAGCGGGCCGACCTACAATGAGCAGTTCTTC. Protein: CASRPPSGPTYNEQFF.

This clone was seen repeatedly, ten times or more. The chain employs TRBV6-6 and TRBJ2-3; unclear D gene. The CDR3 has 14 amino acids. Germline CDR1 and CDR2: MNHNY and SVGAGI (reference sequence). Trimming pared 2 bases from V and 0 bases from J, leaving 6 bases between. CDR3 DNA sequence: TGTGCCAGCAGTTACAGGCCCAGCACAGATACGCAGTATTTT. This translates into CASSYRPSTDTQYF.

The sample holds many counts of this clone. The gene calls are TRBV20-1 and TRBJ2-7; D is unclear. This CDR3 region has 13 residues. From germline, CDR1 is DFQATT and CDR2 SNEGSKA (reference sequence). V was shortened by 3 bases and J by 3 bases, with 12 bases between the two germline ends. The CDR3 sequence is CSASGQVGYEQYF. The CDR3 nucleotides read TGCAGTGCTAGTGGGCAGGTCGGCTACGAGCAGTACTTC.

Remarks on this clone: One junction end disagrees with the germline gene, perhaps due to a read error. This chain uses TRBV4-1 with TRBJ2-7, with 7 bases matching TRBD2. Germline CDR1 and CDR2: MGHRA and YSYEKL. The CDR3 is 16 amino acids. In DNA form, the CDR3 reads TGCGCCAGCAGCCAAGGGTCGGGACTACCCTCTTACGAGGAGTACTTC. As protein: CASSQGSGLPSYEEYF.

This clone was found many times. The chain links TRBV3-1 to TRBJ2-6, with 10 positions matching TRBD1. CDR1 is LGHDT and CDR2 is YNNKEL in the germline V gene (reference sequence). This CDR3 is 16 amino acids long. V was clipped by 4 bases and J by 2 bases; unmatched bases: 2. CDR3 loop: CASSRGTGAGANVLTF. The DNA for the CDR3 is TGTGCCAGCAGCCGCGGGACAGGGGCTGGGGCCAACGTCCTGACTTTC.

At least ten counts were recorded for this clone. The chain employs TRBV9 and TRBJ2-3; 7 bases line up with TRBD2. The germline V gene has CDR1 SGDLS and CDR2 YYNGEE. This CDR3 contains 16 residues. J lost 0 bases, V lost 3 bases, and 7 bases had no gene match. The CDR3 loop is CASSGPSSGSTDTQYF. The CDR3 region has the DNA TGTGCCAGCAGCGGCCCCTCTAGCGGAAGCACAGATACGCAGTATTTT.

This clone occurred a few times. This may arise from a read error, as a much more abundant clone is one base away. This same CDR3 is encoded by further DNA sequences in the sample. V is TRBV5-1 and J is TRBJ2-3, with TRBD2 matching 10 bases. The germline gives CDR1 SGHRS, CDR2 YFSETQ. CDR3 length equals 16 residues. Trimming at V came to 4 bases and at J to 7 bases, leaving 12 bases not matched to a gene. The CDR3 loop is CASSQRTSGISYTQYF. The CDR3 DNA is TGCGCCAGCAGCCAAAGGACTAGCGGTATTTCATATACGCAGTATTTT.

This clone was observed many times. A much larger clone differs from this one at a single base, so this may be a read error. This chain's CDR3 is CAISRFAGELFF. As DNA, the CDR3 is TGTGCCATCAGCCGGTTCGCCGGGGAGCTGTTTTTT. The chain joins TRBV27 to TRBJ2-2; D not certain. Germline loops: CDR1 MNHEY, CDR2 SMNVEV (reference sequence). The CDR3 covers 12 residues. The germline V and J ends were trimmed by 10 bases and 6 bases, with 12 bases remaining between them.

As for this clone: A much larger clonotype is one base distant, so this may be a read error. V is TRBV9 and J is TRBJ2-5; no clear D. Germline CDR1 reads SGDLS; CDR2 reads YYNGEE. The CDR3 totals 13 residues. V dropped 6 bases and J dropped 0 bases, with 9 bases sitting between them. The CDR3 nucleotides are TGTGCCAGCATCGTCGAGTACCAAGAGACCCAGTACTTC. It specifies CASIVEYQETQYF.

This clone was recorded at least ten times. The chain combines TRBV5-1 with TRBJ2-6, with a possible D match to TRBD1 (5 bases). This CDR3 has 15 residues. Between the trimmed V and J ends, which lost 5 bases and 2 bases, there was a span of 11 bases. Germline CDR1 SGHRS, CDR2 YFSETQ. The CDR3 loop reads CASRPDSTGANVLTF. CDR3 nucleotides: TGCGCCAGCAGACCCGACAGTACTGGGGCCAACGTCCTGACTTTC.